This T cell receptor beta chain was documented in a study of siplizumab effects on memory and regulatory T cells. Study-wide points: Of the alloreactive clones, only a minor fraction mapped to unstimulated subsets. Major contributors to the alloresponse seemed to be naive T cells, which also appeared more diverse than memory cells. Siplizumab cultures yielded proliferating Tregs whose suppressive function was not confirmed.

Here immunoSEQ multiplex PCR was the method, and the copy in TCRdb shows in-frame clones only, minus some. In the table there are about 100,000 clones, around 92% of which are singletons. The germline gives CDR1 SGHKS, CDR2 YYEKEE (reference sequence). CDR3 size: 16 residues. Trimming stripped 3 bases from V and 2 bases from J, with 16 bases between. For this clone: Its antigen remains unidentified.

The chain is built from TRBV5-5 and TRBJ2-3, with D possibly being TRBD2 (6 bases). What was sequenced was CD4+ T cells sorted from blood. This clonotype was sampled from a human donor in good health. Some clones in this sample may be carry-over from other donors' samples. CDR3 bases: TGTGCCAGCAGCTCGTTCAGGGCGGGGTCCACAGATACGCAGTATTTT. Translation: CASSSFRAGSTDTQYF.